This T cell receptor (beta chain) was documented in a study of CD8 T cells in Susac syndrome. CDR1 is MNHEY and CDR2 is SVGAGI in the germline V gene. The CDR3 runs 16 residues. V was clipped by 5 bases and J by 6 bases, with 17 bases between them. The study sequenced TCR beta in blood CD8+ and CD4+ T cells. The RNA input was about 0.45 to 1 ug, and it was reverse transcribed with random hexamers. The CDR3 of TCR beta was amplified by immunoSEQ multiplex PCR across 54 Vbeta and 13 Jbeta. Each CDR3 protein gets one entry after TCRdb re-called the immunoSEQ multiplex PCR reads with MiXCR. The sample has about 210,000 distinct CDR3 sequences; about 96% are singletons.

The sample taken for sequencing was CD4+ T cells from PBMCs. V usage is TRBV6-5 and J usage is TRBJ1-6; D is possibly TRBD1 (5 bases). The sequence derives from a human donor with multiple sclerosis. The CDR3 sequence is CASSTLSGVVNSPLHF. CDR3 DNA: TGTGCCAGCAGTACTCTTTCGGGGGTAGTTAATTCACCCCTCCACTTT.